This entry lists 5 T cell receptor beta chains sequenced from one sample in a study of radiation and T cells in renal cell carcinoma. The time point: blood 2 weeks post-SBRT. Regarding treatment: 15 Gy SBRT to primary tumor, nephrectomy 4 weeks later. Some clones are missing from TCRdb's copy, which holds only in-frame ones; the method was immunoSEQ multiplex PCR. The sample records 70,000 or so clones, 82% being singletons. This specimen consisted of blood, obtained from a patient whose treatment included radiotherapy and nephrectomy. These TCRs come from a man aged 55 to 70 with renal cell carcinoma.

The rearrangement joins TRBV14 to TRBJ2-5; D may match TRBD1 or TRBD2 (5 bases each). Trimming cost V 10 bases and J 4 bases, with 16 bases left between them. The CDR3 is 13 residues long. Germline V gene lookup returns CDR1 SGHDN and CDR2 FVKESK. In nucleotides, the CDR3 is TGTGCCACGAGGGGCGGGTATGGAGAGACCCAGTACTTC. Translating it yields CATRGGYGETQYF. Full variable domain (remainder filled in from reference TRBV14 and TRBJ2-5): EAGVTQFPSHSVIEKGQTVTLRCDPISGHDNLYWYRRVMGKEIKFLLHFVKESKQDESGMPNNRFLAERTGGTYSTLKVQPAELEDSGVYFCATRGGYGETQYFGPGTRLLVL.

The chain uses TRBV4-1 and TRBJ2-7; D gene unclear. Germline V gene lookup returns CDR1 MGHRA and CDR2 YSYEKL. CDR3 length equals 13 residues. V was shortened by 1 base and J by 2 bases, with 6 bases between the two germline ends. CDR3 sequence (DNA): TGCGCCAGCAGCCAAGGGAGCGCCTACGAGCAGTACTTC. Its translation is CASSQGSAYEQYF.

The chain combines TRBV6-5 with TRBJ2-7; 8 positions match TRBD1. After removal of 6 bases from V and 6 bases from J, the junction contained 10 bases not matched to a gene. CDR1 MNHEY and CDR2 SVGAGI come from the germline V gene. The CDR3 has 14 residues. The CDR3 protein is CASRPRTGRLEQYF. As DNA, the CDR3 is TGTGCCAGCAGACCAAGGACAGGGAGACTCGAGCAGTACTTC.

V and J are TRBV27 and TRBJ2-5; no firm D call. Trimming pared 0 bases from V and 5 bases from J, leaving 13 bases between. The CDR3 is 15 amino acids. Germline CDR1 is MNHEY and CDR2 is SMNVEV (reference sequence). CDR3: CASSLSQWGWETQYF. CDR3 coding DNA: TGTGCCAGCAGTTTATCGCAATGGGGATGGGAGACCCAGTACTTC.

CDR3 sequence (DNA): TGTGCCAGCAGTTTATCCAGTGCCGTTAATCAGCCCCAGCATTTT. Its protein is CASSLSSAVNQPQHF. The V gene is TRBV28, the J gene TRBJ1-5, with no clear D. In germline, CDR1 is MDHEN, CDR2 SYDVKM. The CDR3 is 15 amino acids. V lost 1 base to trimming and J lost 4 bases, with 11 bases between them.